This T cell receptor (beta chain) was documented in a study of neurological immune-mediated disorders. TCRdb itself ran the 5' RACE reads through MiXCR, one entry per CDR3 protein. The sample records 85,000 to 100,000 distinct CDR3 sequences, 3% to 4.5% being singletons. This clonotype has ten or more counts. Germline lookup yields CDR1 DFQATT and CDR2 SNEGSKA (reference sequence). Trimming cost V 8 bases and J 8 bases; bases outside gene matches: 6. This CDR3 comprises 11 residues. Sequencing used PBMCs. This receptor was identified in a woman aged 18-29 years with multiple sclerosis. The chain recombines TRBV20-1 with TRBJ1-2, with TRBD1 matching over 9 bases. CDR3 nucleotide sequence: TGCAGTTACCCCGGGACAGGGGGCTACACCTTC. Translation gives CSYPGTGGYTF.